Presented here are 28 T cell receptor beta chains from one specimen sequenced in a study of T cell repertoires in cytomegalovirus infection (dated by TCRdb to the late 2010s). This sample's treatment or condition label indicates: in vitro stimulation with specific CMV peptide epitopes to enrich CMV-specific T cells. No antigen has been identified for these receptors. Sequencing was performed on an Illumina HiSeq 1500. TCRdb reworked the public reads: Q25 trimming with fastp, MiXCR clone assembly, productive beta chains retained. Rows with one shared CDR3 protein collapse into an entry with the most common genes and DNA. The sample has roughly 860,000 distinct CDR3 sequences on record, around a third of them singletons. The top ten clonotypes cover over 10% of the sample. Here the sequenced sample was cultured CD8+ T cells from PBMCs, taken from culture after CMV antigen stimulation. These receptors originate from a human donor in good health (CMV status not recorded). Some clones in this sample may be carry-over from other donors' samples.

The rearrangement links TRBV7-8 to TRBJ2-7, with no clear D. Germline lookup yields CDR1 SGHVS and CDR2 FQNEAQ. Trimming removed 4 bases at V and 2 bases at J, with 9 bases between. The CDR3 has 13 residues. CDR3 amino acids: CASSSDSAYEQYF. CDR3 bases: TGTGCCAGCAGCTCCGACTCAGCCTACGAGCAGTACTTC.

The chain is built from TRBV4-1 and TRBJ2-7; 10 bases are a match to TRBD2. Germline lookup yields CDR1 MGHRA and CDR2 YSYEKL. This CDR3 is built from 15 residues. Unmatched junction bases numbered 5, after V lost 1 base and J lost 5 bases. CDR3 region: CASSQGSGGRDEQYF. CDR3 coding DNA: TGCGCCAGCAGCCAAGGTAGCGGGGGGCGAGACGAGCAGTACTTC.

This clonotype was seen only a few times. The chain carries TRBV10-3 and TRBJ1-6; unclear D gene. Germline values: CDR1 ENHRY, CDR2 SYGVKD. The CDR3 length is 15 residues. V lost 3 bases and J 0 bases, leaving 6 bases between the germline ends. The CDR3 reads CAISERGSYNSPLHF. CDR3 bases: TGTGCCATCAGTGAACGGGGCTCCTATAATTCACCCCTCCACTTT.

The J gene is TRBJ1-1, the V gene TRBV19; D is ambiguous. V lost 5 bases and J lost 0, with 10 bases in between. Germline V gene sequence: CDR1 LNHDA, CDR2 SQIVND (reference sequence). There are 14 residues in the CDR3. This CDR3 reads CASSGPNMNTEAFF. As DNA, the CDR3 is TGTGCCAGTAGTGGTCCGAATATGAACACTGAAGCTTTCTTT.

Concerning this clonotype: With a much larger clone just one base away, this may be a read error. The rearrangement links TRBV7-8 to TRBJ1-2, with no clear D. Germline loops: CDR1 SGHVS, CDR2 FQNEAQ. The CDR3 sequence is 15 residues long. The CDR3 sequence is CDSSLVYTGNYGYTF. As DNA, the CDR3 is TGTGACAGCAGCTTAGTATACACCGGGAACTATGGCTACACCTTC. Based on the CDR3 plus reference TRBV7-8 and TRBJ1-2, the full variable domain is GAGVSQSPRYKVAKRGQDVALRCDPISGHVSLFWYQQALGQGPEFLTYFQNEAQLDKSGLPSDRFFAERPEGSVSTLKIQRTQQEDSAVYLCDSSLVYTGNYGYTFGSGTRLTVV.

The chain is built from TRBV6-1 and TRBJ2-2; 11 nucleotides line up with TRBD2. V shed 8 bases and J 4 bases; nucleotides not matched to a gene: 3. CDR3 length equals 14 residues. Germline CDR1 reads MNHNS; CDR2 reads SASEGT. The CDR3 spells CASGTSGPTGELFF. CDR3 nucleotide sequence: TGTGCCAGCGGGACTAGCGGCCCCACCGGGGAGCTGTTTTTT.

This rearrangement joins TRBV6-5 to TRBJ2-7, with D tentatively TRBD1 (5 bases). Per germline, CDR1 MNHEY and CDR2 SVGAGI. This CDR3 has 14 amino acids. V shed 11 bases and J shed 0 bases, with 17 bases lying between them. For the CDR3, the DNA is TGTGCCGGAATCAGGGCGAACAGCTCCTACGAGCAGTACTTC. It codes for CAGIRANSSYEQYF.

V is TRBV29-1 and J is TRBJ1-1; D is ambiguous. CDR3 length: 12 residues. CDR1 is SQVTM and CDR2 is ANQGSEA in the germline V gene. Trimming stripped 6 bases from V and 5 bases from J, with 13 bases between. The CDR3 protein is CSVGRIGTEAFF. CDR3 sequence (DNA): TGCAGCGTCGGACGGATAGGGACTGAAGCTTTCTTT.

This clonotype was recorded once. The rearrangement joins TRBV29-1 to TRBJ1-1; 11 bases are shared with TRBD1. The CDR3 runs to 16 residues. Looked up from germline, CDR1 is SQVTM and CDR2 is ANQGSEA. Germline trimming cut 5 bases from V and 4 bases from J; bases unmatched to any gene: 12. The CDR3, as DNA: TGCAGCGTTTACCCATCTACCGGGACAGGGGGCACTGAAGCTTTCTTT. Encoded protein: CSVYPSTGTGGTEAFF.

There are a few counts of this clonotype. The chain recombines TRBV12-3 or TRBV12-4 with TRBJ1-1; no clear D. The V end was cut by 7 bases, the J end by 5 bases, with 14 bases between. This CDR3 spans 13 amino acids. The CDR3 sequence is CASTWGPRTEAFF. CDR3 nucleotides: TGTGCCAGCACCTGGGGTCCGAGGACTGAAGCTTTCTTT.

The CDR3 spells CASSRTEAKEKLFF. DNA of the CDR3: TGTGCCAGCAGCAGGACCGAAGCGAAGGAAAAACTGTTTTTT. The chain joins TRBV7-3 to TRBJ1-4; no clear D. V dropped 5 bases and J dropped 8 bases, with 15 bases sitting between them. Per germline, CDR1 SGHTA and CDR2 FQGTGA. The CDR3 contains 14 residues.

The chain carries TRBV4-1 and TRBJ2-1; no definite D call. This CDR3 has 17 residues. Germline-derived CDR1 and CDR2 are MGHRA and YSYEKL. V gave up 0 bases and J gave up 2 bases, with 14 bases separating them. The CDR3 spells CASSQDRQSGPYNEQFF. The CDR3 nucleotides read TGCGCCAGCAGCCAAGATAGGCAGTCGGGCCCCTACAATGAGCAGTTCTTC.

This clonotype was picked up a small number of times. The rearrangement joins TRBV5-4 to TRBJ1-1; D is ambiguous. Germline CDR1 is SGHNT and CDR2 is YYREEE (reference sequence). This CDR3 has 14 amino acids. Deletions cut 2 bases from V and 0 bases from J, with 8 bases between. The DNA for the CDR3 is TGTGCCAGCAGCTTCTATGGGATGAACACTGAAGCTTTCTTT. This translates into CASSFYGMNTEAFF.

The gene calls are TRBV20-1 and TRBJ1-1; D unresolved. Germline CDR1 is DFQATT and CDR2 is SNEGSKA (reference sequence). This CDR3 region has 12 residues. Trimming removed 6 bases at V and 3 bases at J, with 11 bases between. CDR3 sequence reads: CSAEKGYTEAFF. CDR3 in DNA: TGCAGTGCCGAGAAAGGGTACACTGAAGCTTTCTTT.

The J gene is TRBJ1-2, the V gene TRBV24-1; 7 bases match TRBD1. Germline CDR1 is KGHDR and CDR2 is SFDVKD. This CDR3 is built from 15 residues. The junction had 5 bases not matched to a gene; V was cut back by 3 bases and J by 2 bases. CDR3 DNA sequence: TGTGCCACCAGTGATGACAGGGAGGGAAACTATGGCTACACCTTC. Its protein product is CATSDDREGNYGYTF.

The rearrangement uses TRBV11-2 and TRBJ2-2, with TRBD1 identical over 7 bases. Germline CDR1 and CDR2: SGHAT and FQNNGV. The CDR3 has 16 residues. J was trimmed by 3 bases and V by 1 base; bases with no gene match: 5. The CDR3 loop is CASSLATGLDTGELFF. The CDR3 bases are TGTGCCAGCAGCTTAGCGACAGGGTTGGACACCGGGGAGCTGTTTTTT.

V usage is TRBV10-1 and J usage is TRBJ2-7; D ambiguous. The CDR3 covers 11 residues. Germline V gene lookup returns CDR1 WNHNN and CDR2 SYGVQD (reference sequence). V was pared by 2 bases and J by 5 bases, with 4 bases between. The CDR3 protein is CASSEIDEQYF. The CDR3 DNA sequence: TGCGCCAGCAGTGAGATCGACGAGCAGTACTTC.

This clonotype has at least ten counts. The J gene is TRBJ1-5, the V gene TRBV12-3 or TRBV12-4, with D uncertain. V was cut by 1 base and J by 9 bases, with 7 bases left in between. The CDR3 sequence is 12 residues long. The chain's CDR3 is CASSLGGRPQHF. The CDR3 DNA is TGTGCCAGCAGTTTAGGAGGACGGCCCCAGCATTTT.

There are a few counts of this clonotype. The J gene is TRBJ1-6, the V gene TRBV12-3 or TRBV12-4, with TRBD1 matching over 7 bases. The V segment lost 3 bases and the J segment 9 bases; nucleotides outside the gene matches: 14. The CDR3 is 17 amino acids. In DNA, the CDR3 is TGTGCCAGCAGTTTTAATGGTGGACAGGCCCCAGCTTCACCCCTCCACTTT. It specifies CASSFNGGQAPASPLHF.

This clonotype was counted ten times or more. V usage is TRBV7-8 and J usage is TRBJ1-5; TRBD1 aligns across 8 bases. CDR3 size: 16 residues. Per the germline V gene, CDR1 is SGHVS and CDR2 is FQNEAQ. V gave up 4 bases and J gave up 4 bases; unmatched junction bases: 9. The CDR3 spells CASSSSGTGVNQPQHF. CDR3 in DNA: TGTGCCAGCAGCTCATCCGGGACAGGAGTTAATCAGCCCCAGCATTTT.

This clonotype was recorded a few times. V is TRBV6-6 and J is TRBJ2-3; 12 bases fit TRBD1. CDR1 MNHNY and CDR2 SVGAGI come from the germline V gene (reference sequence). Losses at the gene ends were 7 bases for V and 6 bases for J; bases not matched to a gene: 8. The CDR3 sequence is 15 residues long. In nucleotides, the CDR3 is TGTGCCAGCACCTGGGGGACAGGGGGCTTGGATACGCAGTATTTT. Its protein is CASTWGTGGLDTQYF.

In its sample, this clonotype was seen a few times. The gene calls are TRBV7-8 and TRBJ2-3; D remains ambiguous. The CDR3 runs to 13 residues. Germline CDR1 and CDR2: SGHVS and FQNEAQ. The V end lost 3 bases, the J end lost 5 bases, and 9 bases lay between the germline ends. The CDR3: CASSLGSGDTQYF. CDR3 DNA: TGTGCCAGCAGCTTGGGATCGGGAGATACGCAGTATTTT.

The chain carries TRBV20-1 and TRBJ1-5, with D hard to call. This CDR3 spans 17 amino acids. Germline CDR1 reads DFQATT; CDR2 reads SNEGSKA (reference sequence). V lost 3 bases and J 0 bases, leaving 18 bases between the germline ends. CDR3 DNA: TGCAGTGCTAGGGAAGGGCTCGGATCGGTTAGCAATCAGCCCCAGCATTTT. This translates into CSAREGLGSVSNQPQHF.

This clonotype was counted between two and nine times. V is TRBV6-6 and J is TRBJ2-7; possibly TRBD2 for D (5 bases). This CDR3 contains 13 residues. Looked up from germline, CDR1 is MNHNY and CDR2 is SVGAGI (reference sequence). Trimming took 6 bases from V and 4 from J, leaving 13 bases between them. In DNA, the CDR3 is TGTGCCAGCAGCCCCTCACTAGTTTACGAGCAGTACGTC. Translating gives CASSPSLVYEQYV.

J is TRBJ1-1 and V is TRBV27; 8 bases agree with TRBD1. V dropped 6 bases and J dropped 0; count of bases not matched to a gene: 9. The CDR3 is made up of 16 amino acids. In germline, CDR1 is MNHEY, CDR2 SMNVEV (reference sequence). CDR3 sequence reads: CASRPRDRGMNTEAFF. The CDR3 DNA sequence: TGTGCCAGCAGACCTCGAGACAGGGGCATGAACACTGAAGCTTTCTTT.

The chain combines TRBV10-3 with TRBJ1-2, with TRBD1 matching 7 bases. V was clipped by 3 bases and J by 6 bases; unmatched bases: 13. Germline V gene lookup returns CDR1 ENHRY and CDR2 SYGVKD. This CDR3 comprises 16 residues. CDR3 in DNA: TGTGCCATCAGTGACCCGCCCACGGGAAGGGGGCATGGCTACACCTTC. Protein product: CAISDPPTGRGHGYTF.

This clonotype has a count of ten or more. The chain uses TRBV28 and TRBJ1-3; TRBD1 agrees at 10 bases. The CDR3 is made up of 18 amino acids. Germline loops: CDR1 MDHEN, CDR2 SYDVKM. V was clipped by 1 base and J by 0 bases; unmatched bases: 6. The CDR3 is CASSLYIGTGVSGNTIYF. The CDR3 DNA sequence: TGTGCCAGCAGTTTATATATTGGGACAGGGGTCTCTGGAAACACCATATATTTT.

In its sample, this clonotype was seen a few times. This rearrangement joins TRBV27 to TRBJ2-1; TRBD2 aligns across 7 bases. The CDR3 is 17 amino acids. The germline V gene encodes CDR1 MNHEY and CDR2 SMNVEV (reference sequence). V lost 1 base, J lost 0 bases, and 6 bases stayed unmatched. CDR3 in amino acids: CASSLYASGSSYNEQFF. DNA of the CDR3: TGTGCCAGCAGTTTATACGCTAGCGGTAGCTCCTACAATGAGCAGTTCTTC.